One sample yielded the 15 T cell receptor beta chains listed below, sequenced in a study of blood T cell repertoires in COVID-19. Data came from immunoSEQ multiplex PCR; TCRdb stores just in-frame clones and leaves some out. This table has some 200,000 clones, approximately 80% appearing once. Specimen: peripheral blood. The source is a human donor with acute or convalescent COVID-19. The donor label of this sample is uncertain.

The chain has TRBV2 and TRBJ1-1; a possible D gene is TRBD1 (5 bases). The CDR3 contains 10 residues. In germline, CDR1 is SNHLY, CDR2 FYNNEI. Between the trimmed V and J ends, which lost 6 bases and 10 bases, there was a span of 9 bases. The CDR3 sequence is CASSQGLAFF. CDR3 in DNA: TGTGCCAGCAGCCAGGGATTAGCTTTCTTT.

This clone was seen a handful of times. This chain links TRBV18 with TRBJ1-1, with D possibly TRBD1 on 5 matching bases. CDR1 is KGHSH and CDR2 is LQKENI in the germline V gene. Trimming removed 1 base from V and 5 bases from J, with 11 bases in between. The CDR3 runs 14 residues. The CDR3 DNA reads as TGTGCCAGCTCACCACGGCAGGGATATACTGAAGCTTTCTTT. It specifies CASSPRQGYTEAFF.

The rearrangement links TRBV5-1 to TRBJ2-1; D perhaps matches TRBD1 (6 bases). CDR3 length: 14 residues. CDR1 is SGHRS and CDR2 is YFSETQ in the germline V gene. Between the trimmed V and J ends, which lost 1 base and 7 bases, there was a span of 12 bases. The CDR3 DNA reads TGCGCCAGCAGCTTGAGTGGGGGCCTAAATGAGCAGTTCTTC. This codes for CASSLSGGLNEQFF.

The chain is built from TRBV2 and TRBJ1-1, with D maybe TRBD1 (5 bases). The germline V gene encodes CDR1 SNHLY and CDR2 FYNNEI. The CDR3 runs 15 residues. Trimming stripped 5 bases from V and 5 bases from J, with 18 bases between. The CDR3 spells CASSSLPTVSTEAFF. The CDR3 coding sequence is TGTGCCAGCAGTTCCCTCCCGACAGTATCAACTGAAGCTTTCTTT.

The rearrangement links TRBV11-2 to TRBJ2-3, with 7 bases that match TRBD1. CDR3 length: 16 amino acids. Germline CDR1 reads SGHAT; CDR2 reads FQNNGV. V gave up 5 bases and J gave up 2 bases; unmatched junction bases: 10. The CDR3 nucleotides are TGTGCCAGCAGCCCCCCAGGGGGACGACCCACAGATACGCAGTATTTT. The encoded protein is CASSPPGGRPTDTQYF. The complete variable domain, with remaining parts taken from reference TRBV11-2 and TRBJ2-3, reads EAGVAQSPRYKIIEKRQSVAFWCNPISGHATLYWYQQILGQGPKLLIQFQNNGVVDDSQLPKDRFSAERLKGVDSTLKIQPAKLEDSAVYLCASSPPGGRPTDTQYFGPGTRLTVL.

The CDR3 DNA is TGTGCCAGCAGCCCCCTGCCCGTGAGGAACGATGAGCAGTTCTTC. Its protein product is CASSPLPVRNDEQFF. The chain uses TRBV5-4 and TRBJ2-1; D unresolved. The V gene's germline CDR1 is SGHNT and CDR2 YYREEE (reference sequence). The CDR3 spans 15 residues. V was clipped by 4 bases and J by 8 bases, with 19 bases between them.

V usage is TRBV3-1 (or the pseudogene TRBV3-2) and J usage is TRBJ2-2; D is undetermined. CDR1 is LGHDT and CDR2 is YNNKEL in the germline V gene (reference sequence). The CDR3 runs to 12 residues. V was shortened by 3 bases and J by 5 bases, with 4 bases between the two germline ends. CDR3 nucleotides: TGTGCCAGCAGCCACCAGACCGGGGAGCTGTTTTTT. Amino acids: CASSHQTGELFF.

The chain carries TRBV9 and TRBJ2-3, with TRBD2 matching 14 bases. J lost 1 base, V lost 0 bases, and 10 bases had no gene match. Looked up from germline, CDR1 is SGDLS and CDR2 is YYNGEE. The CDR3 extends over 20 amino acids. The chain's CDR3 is CASSVAIGLAGGARTDTQYF. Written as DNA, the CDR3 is TGTGCCAGCAGCGTAGCTATCGGACTAGCGGGGGGCGCACGCACAGATACGCAGTATTTT.

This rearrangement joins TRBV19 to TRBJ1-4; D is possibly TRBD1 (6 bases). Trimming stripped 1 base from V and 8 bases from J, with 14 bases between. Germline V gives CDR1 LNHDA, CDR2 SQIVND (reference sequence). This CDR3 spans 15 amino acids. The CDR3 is CASSIAGRGYEKLFF. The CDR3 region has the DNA TGTGCCAGTAGTATAGCGGGCAGGGGTTACGAAAAACTGTTTTTT.

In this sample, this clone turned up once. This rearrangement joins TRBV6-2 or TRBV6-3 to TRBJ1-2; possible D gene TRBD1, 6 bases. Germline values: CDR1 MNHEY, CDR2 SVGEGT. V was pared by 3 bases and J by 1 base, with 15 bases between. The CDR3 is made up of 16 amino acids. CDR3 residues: CASSYLRGALNYGYTF. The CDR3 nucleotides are TGTGCCAGCAGTTATCTTCGGGGGGCGCTTAACTATGGCTACACCTTC.

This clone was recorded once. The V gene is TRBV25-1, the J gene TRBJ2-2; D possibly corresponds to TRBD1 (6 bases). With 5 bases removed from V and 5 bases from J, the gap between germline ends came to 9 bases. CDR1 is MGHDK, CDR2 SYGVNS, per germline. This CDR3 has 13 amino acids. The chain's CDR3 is CASSHRETGELFF. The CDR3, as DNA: TGTGCCAGCAGTCACAGGGAGACCGGGGAGCTGTTTTTT. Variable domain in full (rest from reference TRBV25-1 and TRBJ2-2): EADIYQTPRYLVIGTGKKITLECSQTMGHDKMYWYQQDPGMELHLIHYSYGVNSTEKGDLSSESTVSRIRTEHFPLTLESARPSHTSQYLCASSHRETGELFFGEGSRLTVL.

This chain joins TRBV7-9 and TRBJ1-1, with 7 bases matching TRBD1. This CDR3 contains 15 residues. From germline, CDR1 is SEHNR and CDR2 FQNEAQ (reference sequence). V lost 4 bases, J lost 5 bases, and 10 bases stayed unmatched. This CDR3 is CASSSRGTGVTEAFF. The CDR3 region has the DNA TGTGCCAGCAGCTCTCGGGGCACAGGGGTTACTGAAGCTTTCTTT.

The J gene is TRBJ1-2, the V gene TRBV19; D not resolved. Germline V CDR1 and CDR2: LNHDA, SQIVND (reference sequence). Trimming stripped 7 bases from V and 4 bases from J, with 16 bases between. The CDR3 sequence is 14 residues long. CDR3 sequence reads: CASKEAGGSYGYTF. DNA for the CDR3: TGTGCCAGTAAAGAAGCAGGAGGTTCCTATGGCTACACCTTC.

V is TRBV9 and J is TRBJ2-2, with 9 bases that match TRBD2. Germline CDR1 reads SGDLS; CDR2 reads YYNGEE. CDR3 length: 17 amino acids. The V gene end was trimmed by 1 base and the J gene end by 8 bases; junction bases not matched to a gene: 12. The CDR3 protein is CASSVWGTSLSPGELFF. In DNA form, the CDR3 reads TGTGCCAGCAGCGTATGGGGGACTAGCCTTTCACCGGGGGAGCTGTTTTTT. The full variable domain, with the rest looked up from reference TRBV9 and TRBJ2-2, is DSGVTQTPKHLITATGQRVTLRCSPRSGDLSVYWYQQSLDQGLQFLIQYYNGEERAKGNILERFSAQQFPDLHSELNLSSLELGDSALYFCASSVWGTSLSPGELFFGEGSRLTVL.

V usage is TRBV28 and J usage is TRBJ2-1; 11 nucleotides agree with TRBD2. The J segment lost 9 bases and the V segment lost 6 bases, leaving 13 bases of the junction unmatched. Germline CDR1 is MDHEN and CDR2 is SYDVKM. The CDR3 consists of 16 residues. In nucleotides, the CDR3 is TGTGCCAGCAGCTTTACCGGACTAGCGGGTAGAGGTGAGCAGTTCTTC. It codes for CASSFTGLAGRGEQFF.